This TCR beta chain is drawn from a study of cytomegalovirus exposure and HLA in healthy donors. Across the whole study: Roughly 170 million T cells yielded over 90 million unique TCR beta sequences in earlier analysis. Findings of the study overall: Presence/absence analyses assumed roughly uniform sequencing depth across donors, which may not hold. Further analysis, carried out later, found HLA-associated TCR beta chains more clonally expanded than equally common other chains.

PCR primers comprised 60 Vbeta and 13 Jbeta primers. The method was immunoSEQ multiplex PCR; TCRdb's version includes in-frame clones alone and lacks a portion of them. The top ten clones hold 9.7% of a sample with approximately 70,000 clones, 78% of them seen once. Germline V gene sequence: CDR1 SGHRS, CDR2 YFSETQ. The CDR3 extends over 14 amino acids. V was clipped by 9 bases and J by 3 bases; unmatched bases: 11. This clone was seen a few times. No antigen is known for it. V usage is TRBV5-1 and J usage is TRBJ1-1, with 7 nucleotides matching TRBD1. The sample was PBMCs. This receptor was identified in a man aged 35 to 55 in good health and CMV-seronegative. CDR3 region: CATRQGGSDTEAFF. The CDR3 bases are TGCGCCACCAGACAGGGTGGTTCGGACACTGAAGCTTTCTTT.